This T cell receptor (beta chain) emerged from a study of blood T cell repertoires in COVID-19. About the study: Donors in the United States, Italy and Spain gave samples during acute or convalescent COVID-19. In each case, the material was cDNA or gDNA derived from T cells, B-cell-depleted T cells, or PBMCs.

In the study's own analysis: Nucleated cell counts were estimated from reference gene primer amplification. The assay was immunoSEQ multiplex PCR, and TCRdb's table has in-frame clones only and misses some. The DNA was the basis for D and trimming; V, J and clone size are from that table. Here the sample spans about 98,000 clones, roughly 92% being singletons. Patients from Seattle were sampled longitudinally, starting during active infection. The V segment lost 4 bases and the J segment 2 bases; nucleotides outside the gene matches: 4. The CDR3 has 15 residues. The germline gives CDR1 MGHRA, CDR2 YSYEKL.

The TCR was taken from a woman aged 45-65 years with COVID-19, enrolled during active disease. Sequenced sample: peripheral blood. The chain recombines TRBV4-1 with TRBJ2-2; 7 nucleotides line up with TRBD1. The CDR3 here is CASSPGTVNTGELFF. The CDR3 nucleotides are TGCGCCAGCAGCCCCGGGACAGTTAACACCGGGGAGCTGTTTTTT.